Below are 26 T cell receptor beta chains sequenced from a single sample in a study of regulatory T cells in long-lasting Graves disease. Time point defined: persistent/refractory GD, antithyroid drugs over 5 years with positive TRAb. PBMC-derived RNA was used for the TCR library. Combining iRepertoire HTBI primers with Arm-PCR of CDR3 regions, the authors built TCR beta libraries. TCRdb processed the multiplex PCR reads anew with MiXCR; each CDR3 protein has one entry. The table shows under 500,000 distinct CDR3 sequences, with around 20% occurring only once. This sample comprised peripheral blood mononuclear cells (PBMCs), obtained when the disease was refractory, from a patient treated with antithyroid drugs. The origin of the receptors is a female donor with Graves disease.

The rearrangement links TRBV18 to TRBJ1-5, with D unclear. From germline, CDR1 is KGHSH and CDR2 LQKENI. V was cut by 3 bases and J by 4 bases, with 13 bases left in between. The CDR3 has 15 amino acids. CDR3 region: CASSPSREQNQPQHF. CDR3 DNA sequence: TGTGCCAGCTCACCGTCGAGGGAGCAAAATCAGCCCCAGCATTTT.

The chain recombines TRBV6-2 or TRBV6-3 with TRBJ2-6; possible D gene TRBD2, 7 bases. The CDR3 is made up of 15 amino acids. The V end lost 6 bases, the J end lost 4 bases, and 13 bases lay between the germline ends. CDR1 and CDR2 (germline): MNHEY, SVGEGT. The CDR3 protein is CASRGGTSGANVLTF. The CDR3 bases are TGTGCCAGCAGGGGGGGGACATCAGGGGCCAACGTCCTGACTTTC.

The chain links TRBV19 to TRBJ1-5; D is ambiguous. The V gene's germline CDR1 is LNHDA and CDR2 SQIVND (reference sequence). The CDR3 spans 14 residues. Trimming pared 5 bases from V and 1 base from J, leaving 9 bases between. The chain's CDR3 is CASSVIGSNQPQHF. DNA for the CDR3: TGTGCCAGTAGTGTTATCGGGAGCAATCAGCCCCAGCATTTT.

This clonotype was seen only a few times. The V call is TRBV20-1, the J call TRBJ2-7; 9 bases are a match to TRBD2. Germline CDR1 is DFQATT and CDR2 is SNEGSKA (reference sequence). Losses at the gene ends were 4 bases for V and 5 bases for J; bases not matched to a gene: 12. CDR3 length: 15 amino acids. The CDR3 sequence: CSAILAGATGNEQYF. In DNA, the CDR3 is TGCAGTGCTATCTTAGCGGGGGCAACCGGGAACGAGCAGTACTTC.

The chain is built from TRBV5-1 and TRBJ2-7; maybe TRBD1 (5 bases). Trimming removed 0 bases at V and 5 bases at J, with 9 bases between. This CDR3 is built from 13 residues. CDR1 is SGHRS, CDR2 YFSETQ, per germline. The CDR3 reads CASSLAGLDEQYF. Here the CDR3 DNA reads TGCGCCAGCAGCTTGGCAGGGCTCGACGAGCAGTACTTC.

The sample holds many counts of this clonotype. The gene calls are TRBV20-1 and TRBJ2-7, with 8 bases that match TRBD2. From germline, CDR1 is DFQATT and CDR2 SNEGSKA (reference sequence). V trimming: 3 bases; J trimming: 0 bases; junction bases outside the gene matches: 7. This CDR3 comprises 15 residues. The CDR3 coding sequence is TGCAGTGCTAGTCACTCGGGGGGGATCTCCTACGAGCAGTACTTC. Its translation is CSASHSGGISYEQYF.

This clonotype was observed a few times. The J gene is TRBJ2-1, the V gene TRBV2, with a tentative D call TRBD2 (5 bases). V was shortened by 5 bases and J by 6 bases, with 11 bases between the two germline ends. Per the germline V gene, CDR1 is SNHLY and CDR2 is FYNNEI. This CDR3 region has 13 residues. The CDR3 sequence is CASSWRSFNEQFF. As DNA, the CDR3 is TGTGCCAGCAGTTGGAGGAGCTTCAATGAGCAGTTCTTC.

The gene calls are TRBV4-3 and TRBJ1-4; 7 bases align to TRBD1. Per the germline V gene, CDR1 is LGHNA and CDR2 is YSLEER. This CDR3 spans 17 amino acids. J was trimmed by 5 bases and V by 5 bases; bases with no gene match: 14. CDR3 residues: CASSYYYPTGLNEKLFF. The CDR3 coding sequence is TGCGCCAGCAGCTACTACTATCCGACAGGGTTAAATGAAAAACTGTTTTTT.

The CDR3 reads CASSSGGPGTQYF. CDR3 sequence (DNA): TGTGCCAGCAGCTCGGGGGGGCCGGGGACCCAGTACTTC. The chain recombines TRBV7-2 with TRBJ2-5; TRBD2 aligns across 8 bases. The CDR3 contains 13 residues. Germline lookup yields CDR1 SGHTA and CDR2 FQGNSA. V lost 4 bases and J lost 7; bases outside the gene matches: 5.

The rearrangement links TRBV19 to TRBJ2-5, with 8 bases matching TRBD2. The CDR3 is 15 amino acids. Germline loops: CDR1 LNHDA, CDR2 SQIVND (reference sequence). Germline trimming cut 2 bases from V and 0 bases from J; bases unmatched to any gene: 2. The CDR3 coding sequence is TGTGCCAGTAGTATATTAGCGGGGTACCAAGAGACCCAGTACTTC. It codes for CASSILAGYQETQYF.

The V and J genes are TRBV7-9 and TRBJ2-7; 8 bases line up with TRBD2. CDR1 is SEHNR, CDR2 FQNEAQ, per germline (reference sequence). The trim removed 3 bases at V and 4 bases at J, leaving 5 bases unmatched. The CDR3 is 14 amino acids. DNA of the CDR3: TGTGCCAGCAGCTTTAGCGGGGTGGAGTACGAGCAGTACTTC. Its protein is CASSFSGVEYEQYF.

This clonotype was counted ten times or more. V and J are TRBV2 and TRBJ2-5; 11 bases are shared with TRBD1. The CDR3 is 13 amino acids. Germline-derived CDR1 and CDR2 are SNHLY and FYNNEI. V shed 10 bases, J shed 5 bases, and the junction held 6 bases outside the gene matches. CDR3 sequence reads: CATRTGGDETQYF. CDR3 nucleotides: TGTGCCACCAGGACAGGGGGCGATGAGACCCAGTACTTC.

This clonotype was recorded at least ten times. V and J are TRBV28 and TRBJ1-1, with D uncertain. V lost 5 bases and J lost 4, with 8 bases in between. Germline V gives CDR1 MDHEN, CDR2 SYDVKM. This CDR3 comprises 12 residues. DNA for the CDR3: TGTGCCAGCAGTCAACTACTCACTGAAGCTTTCTTT. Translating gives CASSQLLTEAFF.

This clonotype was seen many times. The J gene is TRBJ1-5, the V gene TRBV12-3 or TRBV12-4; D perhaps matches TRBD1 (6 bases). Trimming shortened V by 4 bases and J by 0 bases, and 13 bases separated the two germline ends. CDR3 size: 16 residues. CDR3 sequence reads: CASSWGDTNSNQPQHF. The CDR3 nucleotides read TGTGCCAGCAGTTGGGGGGACACGAATAGCAATCAGCCCCAGCATTTT.

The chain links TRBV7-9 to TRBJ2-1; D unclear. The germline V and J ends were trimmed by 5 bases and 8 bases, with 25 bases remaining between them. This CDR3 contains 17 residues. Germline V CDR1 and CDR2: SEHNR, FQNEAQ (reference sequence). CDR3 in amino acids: CASSLDFGLPLRYEQFF. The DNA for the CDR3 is TGTGCCAGCAGCCTAGACTTCGGGTTGCCTCTGCGCTATGAGCAGTTCTTC.

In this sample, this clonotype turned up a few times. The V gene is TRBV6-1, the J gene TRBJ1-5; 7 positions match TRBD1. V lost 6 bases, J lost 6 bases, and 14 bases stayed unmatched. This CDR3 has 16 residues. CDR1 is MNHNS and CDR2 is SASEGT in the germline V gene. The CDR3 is CASRPKTGTSLQPQHF. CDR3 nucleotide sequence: TGTGCCAGCAGACCTAAGACAGGGACCTCGCTTCAGCCCCAGCATTTT.

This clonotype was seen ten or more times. The CDR3 sequence is CASSWRTSGEQYF. DNA for the CDR3: TGTGCCAGCAGCTGGAGGACTAGCGGGGAGCAGTACTTC. The chain links TRBV7-8 to TRBJ2-7, with TRBD2 matching over 11 bases. Per the germline V gene, CDR1 is SGHVS and CDR2 is FQNEAQ. Trimming cost V 4 bases and J 7 bases; bases outside gene matches: 3. The CDR3 has 13 residues.

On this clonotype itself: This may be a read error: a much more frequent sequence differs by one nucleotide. The CDR3 sequence is CTSSYGGGIPHEQYF. The CDR3 coding sequence is TGTACCAGCAGTTACGGTGGGGGGATCCCCCACGAGCAGTACTTC. The gene calls are TRBV6-9 and TRBJ2-7; possible D gene TRBD2, 6 bases. Germline CDR1 MNHGY, CDR2 SVAAGI. CDR3 length: 15 amino acids.

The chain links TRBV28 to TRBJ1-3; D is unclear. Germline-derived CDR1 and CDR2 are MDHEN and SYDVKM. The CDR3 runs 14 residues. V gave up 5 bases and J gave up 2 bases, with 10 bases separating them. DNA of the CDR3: TGTGCCAGCAGTGCCGGCCAGGCTGGAAACACCATATATTTT. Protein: CASSAGQAGNTIYF.

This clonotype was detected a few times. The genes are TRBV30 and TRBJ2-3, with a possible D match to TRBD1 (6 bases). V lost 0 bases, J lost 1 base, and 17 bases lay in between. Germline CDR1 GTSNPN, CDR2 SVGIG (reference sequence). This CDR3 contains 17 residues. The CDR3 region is CAWSVELGGFGTDTQYF. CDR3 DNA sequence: TGTGCCTGGAGTGTAGAGCTTGGGGGCTTTGGCACAGATACGCAGTATTTT.

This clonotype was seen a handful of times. CDR3 amino acids: CASSLTGTVNSYEQYF. CDR3 sequence (DNA): TGTGCCAGCAGTCTTACCGGGACAGTGAATTCCTACGAGCAGTACTTC. The genes are TRBV5-6 and TRBJ2-7; 7 bases match TRBD1. The junction had 12 bases not matched to a gene; V was cut back by 5 bases and J by 1 base. The CDR3 loop spans 16 amino acids. Germline assignment: CDR1 SGHDT and CDR2 YYEEEE.

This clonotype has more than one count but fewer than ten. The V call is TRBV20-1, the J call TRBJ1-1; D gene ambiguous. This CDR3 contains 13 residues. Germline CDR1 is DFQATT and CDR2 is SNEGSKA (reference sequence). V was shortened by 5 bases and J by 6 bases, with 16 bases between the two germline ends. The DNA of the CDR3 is TGCAGTGCTCCAGGTCTCCGCGGGTCTGAAGCTTTCTTT. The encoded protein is CSAPGLRGSEAFF.

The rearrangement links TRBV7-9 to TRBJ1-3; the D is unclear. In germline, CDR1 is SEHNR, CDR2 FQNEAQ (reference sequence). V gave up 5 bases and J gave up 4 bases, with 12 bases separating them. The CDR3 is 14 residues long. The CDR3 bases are TGTGCCAGCAGCCCCGATGCTAGCGGAAACACCATATATTTT. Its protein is CASSPDASGNTIYF.

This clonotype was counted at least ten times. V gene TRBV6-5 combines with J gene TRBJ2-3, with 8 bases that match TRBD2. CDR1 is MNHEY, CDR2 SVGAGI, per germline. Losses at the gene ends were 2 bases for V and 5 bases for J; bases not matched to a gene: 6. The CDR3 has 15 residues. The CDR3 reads CASSYGAGVGDTQYF. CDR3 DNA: TGTGCCAGCAGTTACGGAGCGGGGGTGGGAGATACGCAGTATTTT.

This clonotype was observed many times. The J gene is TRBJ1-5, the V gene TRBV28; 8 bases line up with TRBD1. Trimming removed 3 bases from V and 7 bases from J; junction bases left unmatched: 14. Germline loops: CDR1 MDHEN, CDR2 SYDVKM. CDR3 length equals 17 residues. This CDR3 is CASSFRQGAFFRQPQHF. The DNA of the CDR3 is TGTGCCAGCAGTTTTCGCCAGGGGGCTTTTTTTAGACAGCCCCAGCATTTT.

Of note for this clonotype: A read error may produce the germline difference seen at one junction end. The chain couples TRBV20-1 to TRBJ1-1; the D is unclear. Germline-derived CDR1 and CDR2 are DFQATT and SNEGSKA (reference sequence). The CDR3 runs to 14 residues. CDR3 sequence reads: CSTRDISGGTEAFF. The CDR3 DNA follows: TGCAGTACTAGAGATATTTCGGGCGGAACTGAAGCTTTCTTT.